Listed below are T cell receptor beta chains from one sample, sequenced in a study of blood T cell repertoires in COVID-19. TCRdb's copy holds only in-frame clones and misses some; the assay was immunoSEQ multiplex PCR. The sample yields approximately 390,000 clones, 90% seen once. What was sequenced was peripheral blood. These receptor sequences come from a man younger than 35 with active or convalescent COVID-19. The CDR3 runs from the conserved cysteine through the conserved F or W. Each record gives: D gene, V gene, clone size, J gene, CDR3 DNA, CDR3 protein. A D gene is named only where the DNA matches it firmly. A clone size is listed for some rows: how often the clone was seen (once, few, many), or a class if it is expanded.

TRBD1,TRBV19,.,TRBJ1-2,TGTGCCAGTAGCCCACAGGGGGCGCCGGATGGCTACACCTTC,CASSPQGAPDGYTF
TRBD1,TRBV18,.,TRBJ2-7,TGTGCCAGCTCACCGGACAGGGGCCACGAGCAGTACTTC,CASSPDRGHEQYF
.,TRBV9,once,TRBJ2-1,TGTGCCAGCAGCGTATCTTATGGGAGCTCCTACAATGAGCAGTTCTTC,CASSVSYGSSYNEQFF
.,TRBV5-4,.,TRBJ1-3,TGTGCCAGCAGCAGGGACACCCGAGGGGAAATATATTTT,CASSRDTRGEIYF
TRBD2,TRBV4-1,.,TRBJ2-7,TGCGCCAGCAGCCAATCTAGCGGGGGAGGTGAGCAGTACTTC,CASSQSSGGGEQYF
.,TRBV5-5,.,TRBJ1-2,TGTGCCAGCAGCTTCTGGGTAGACACCTATGGCTACACCTTC,CASSFWVDTYGYTF
.,TRBV11-2,.,TRBJ1-1,TGTGCCAGCAGCAGGGAACAGGGAAGAGGCGCTGAAGCTTTCTTT,CASSREQGRGAEAFF
TRBD1,TRBV11-1,.,TRBJ1-1,TGTGCCAGCAGCTGGGGACAGAATATTGAAGCTTTCTTT,CASSWGQNIEAFF
.,TRBV6-4,.,TRBJ1-5,TGTGCCAGCAGTCAACAGGCAAATCAGCCCCAGCATTTT,CASSQQANQPQHF
.,TRBV6-2/TRBV6-3,.,TRBJ2-3,TGTGCCAGCAGTTACGGGGGACTCACAGATACGCAGTATTTT,CASSYGGLTDTQYF
TRBD2,TRBV7-2,.,TRBJ2-5,TGTGCCAGCAGCTTCAGCGGGAGACGGGAGACCCAGTACTTC,CASSFSGRRETQYF
.,TRBV5-1,.,TRBJ1-2,TGCGCCAGCAGAATGGGTCCGGAGCTGACCTATGGCTACACCTTC,CASRMGPELTYGYTF
TRBD1,TRBV18,.,TRBJ2-4,TGTGCCAGCTCACCCTTGCGGGGACAGGGATATTCGAGCATTCAGTACTTC,CASSPLRGQGYSSIQYF
.,TRBV28,.,TRBJ1-1,TGTGCCAGCAGCCCCATCGAGGCCTCGGAGGGGAACACTGAAGCTTTCTTT,CASSPIEASEGNTEAFF